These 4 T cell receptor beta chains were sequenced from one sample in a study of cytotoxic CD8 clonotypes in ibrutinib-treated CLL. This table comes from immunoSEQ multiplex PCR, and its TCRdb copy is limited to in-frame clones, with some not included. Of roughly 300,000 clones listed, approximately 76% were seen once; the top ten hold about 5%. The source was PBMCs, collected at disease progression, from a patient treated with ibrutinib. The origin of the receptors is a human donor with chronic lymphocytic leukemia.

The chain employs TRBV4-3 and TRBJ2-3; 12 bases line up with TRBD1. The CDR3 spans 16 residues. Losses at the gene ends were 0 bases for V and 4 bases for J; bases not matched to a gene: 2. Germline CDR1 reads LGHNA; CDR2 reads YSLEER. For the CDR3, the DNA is TGCGCCAGCAGCCAAGAGGGGACAGGGGGCGCAGATACGCAGTATTTT. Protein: CASSQEGTGGADTQYF.

CDR3 sequence reads: CASSQYPGNYGYTF. The CDR3 coding sequence is TGCGCCAGCAGCCAGTACCCAGGAAACTATGGCTACACCTTC. This chain joins TRBV4-1 and TRBJ1-2, with D hard to call. This CDR3 is built from 14 residues. Trimming removed 3 bases at V and 2 bases at J, with 10 bases between. Germline V gene sequence: CDR1 MGHRA, CDR2 YSYEKL.

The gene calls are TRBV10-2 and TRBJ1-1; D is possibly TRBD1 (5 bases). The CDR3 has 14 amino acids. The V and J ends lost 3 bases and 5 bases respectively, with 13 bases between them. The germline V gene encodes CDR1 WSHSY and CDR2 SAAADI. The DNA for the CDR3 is TGCGCCAGCAGTGATTGGGTGGGGGAGACTGAAGCTTTCTTT. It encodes CASSDWVGETEAFF.

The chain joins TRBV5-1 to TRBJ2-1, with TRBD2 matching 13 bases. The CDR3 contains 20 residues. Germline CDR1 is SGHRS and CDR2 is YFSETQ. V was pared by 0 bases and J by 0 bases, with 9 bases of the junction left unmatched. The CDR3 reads CASSLAGTSGKKGSYNEQFF. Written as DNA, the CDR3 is TGCGCCAGCAGCTTGGCGGGGACTAGCGGGAAAAAAGGCTCCTACAATGAGCAGTTCTTC.